This passage covers 14 T cell receptor beta chains from one sample sequenced in a study of T cell repertoires in cytomegalovirus infection. TCRdb used MiXCR to reprocess the reads, holding one entry per CDR3 protein. The table includes fewer than 200,000 distinct CDR3 sequences, approximately 19% detected once. Sequenced: PBMCs. These receptors came from a human donor in good health (CMV status not recorded). Some clones in this sample may be carry-over from other donors' samples.

The chain carries TRBV19 and TRBJ1-5; possibly TRBD1 for D (5 bases). Per germline, CDR1 LNHDA and CDR2 SQIVND (reference sequence). This CDR3 has 14 amino acids. V dropped 7 bases and J dropped 2 bases, with 12 bases sitting between them. CDR3 amino acids: CASTSGGGNQPQHF. CDR3 nucleotide sequence: TGTGCCAGTACCTCCGGGGGGGGCAATCAGCCCCAGCATTTT.

In its sample, this clonotype was seen a few times. At one end the junction does not follow the germline gene, possibly because of a read error. V and J are TRBV29-1 and TRBJ2-1; weak D call: TRBD1 (6 bases). The CDR3 is made up of 8 amino acids. Germline V gene lookup returns CDR1 SQVTM and CDR2 ANQGSEA. CDR3 sequence: CSGGQGIF. The DNA of the CDR3 is TGCAGCGGGGGGCAGGGGATCTTC.

In its sample, this clonotype was seen a few times. The chain recombines TRBV7-6 with TRBJ1-2; 7 bases fit TRBD1. Germline CDR1 SGHVS, CDR2 FNYEAQ. The J segment lost 3 bases and the V segment lost 2 bases, leaving 3 bases of the junction unmatched. The CDR3 is made up of 14 amino acids. Here the CDR3 DNA reads TGTGCCAGCAGCTTAAAGACAGGGCACTATGGCTACACCTTC. Its translation is CASSLKTGHYGYTF.

This clonotype was seen at least ten times. The chain combines TRBV6-2 or TRBV6-3 with TRBJ2-1, with D possibly being TRBD2 (7 bases). Germline assignment: CDR1 MNHEY and CDR2 SVGEGT. CDR3 length equals 14 residues. V lost 9 bases and J lost 1, with 13 bases in between. CDR3 amino acids: CASREGGSYNEQFF. CDR3 in DNA: TGTGCCAGTCGTGAGGGGGGGTCCTACAATGAGCAGTTCTTC.

This clonotype was detected a few times. The gene calls are TRBV6-5 and TRBJ1-5; 7 positions agree with TRBD1. The V gene end was trimmed by 6 bases and the J gene end by 2 bases; junction bases not matched to a gene: 7. Germline assignment: CDR1 MNHEY and CDR2 SVGAGI. The CDR3 totals 15 residues. The CDR3 DNA follows: TGTGCCAGCAGATCTGACAGGGCTGGCAATCAGCCCCAGCATTTT. Translation gives CASRSDRAGNQPQHF.

CDR3 sequence (DNA): TGCGCCAGCAAACTAGCGGGGCTCACAGATACGCAGTATTTT. Amino acid sequence: CASKLAGLTDTQYF. V gene TRBV5-1 combines with J gene TRBJ2-3; 10 bases are shared with TRBD2. Germline V gene data show CDR1 as SGHRS and CDR2 as YFSETQ. J lost 2 bases, V lost 6 bases, and 3 bases had no gene match. The CDR3 runs to 14 residues.

This clonotype was observed a handful of times. This chain connects TRBV6-1 to TRBJ1-5; D remains ambiguous. Germline CDR1 and CDR2: MNHNS and SASEGT. Deletions cut 2 bases from V and 4 bases from J, with 12 bases between. The CDR3 covers 15 residues. In DNA, the CDR3 is TGTGCCAGCAGTGAATGGCGAACAACGAATCAGCCCCAGCATTTT. Protein product: CASSEWRTTNQPQHF.

The chain employs TRBV20-1 and TRBJ1-3; D remains unclear. V gave up 1 base and J gave up 4 bases, with 14 bases separating them. The CDR3 has 15 amino acids. The V gene's germline CDR1 is DFQATT and CDR2 SNEGSKA (reference sequence). For the CDR3, the DNA is TGCAGTGCTAGAGCAGGATCTTCACCGGGAAACACCATATATTTT. Amino acids: CSARAGSSPGNTIYF.

The rearrangement uses TRBV3-1 and TRBJ2-7, with D possibly being TRBD1 (5 bases). This CDR3 region has 14 residues. V lost 1 base and J 0 bases, leaving 7 bases between the germline ends. Germline-derived CDR1 and CDR2 are LGHDT and YNNKEL (reference sequence). This chain's CDR3 is CASSQADSSYEQYF. Here the CDR3 DNA reads TGTGCCAGCAGCCAAGCCGACAGCTCCTACGAGCAGTACTTC.

The sample holds a few counts of this clonotype. V and J are TRBV4-2 and TRBJ2-7; 12 positions agree with TRBD2. This CDR3 region has 17 residues. The germline V gene has CDR1 LGHNA and CDR2 YNFKEQ. With V trimmed by 3 bases and J by 0 bases, 6 bases remained unmatched. The CDR3 bases are TGTGCCAGCAGCCACGGGACTAGCGGGTTGAGCTCCTACGAGCAGTACTTC. Amino acids: CASSHGTSGLSSYEQYF.

This clonotype was observed many times. The chain uses TRBV6-5 and TRBJ2-7; unclear D gene. Trimming left V 2 bases short and J 2 bases short, with 10 bases between. This CDR3 spans 14 amino acids. Germline V CDR1 and CDR2: MNHEY, SVGAGI. CDR3 in amino acids: CASSYRPRAYEQYF. The CDR3, as DNA: TGTGCCAGCAGTTACCGCCCCCGGGCCTACGAGCAGTACTTC.

A few counts support this clonotype. The chain combines TRBV7-3 with TRBJ2-1, with 12 bases aligning to TRBD2. The trim removed 4 bases at V and 6 bases at J, leaving 4 bases unmatched. CDR1 and CDR2 (germline): SGHTA, FQGTGA. The CDR3 contains 15 residues. The CDR3 here is CASSSPSGGGNEQFF. The CDR3 DNA reads TGTGCCAGCAGCTCTCCTAGCGGGGGGGGCAATGAGCAGTTCTTC.

This clonotype has a count of ten or more. The chain joins TRBV7-6 to TRBJ1-4, with no clear D. The V gene lost 4 bases and the J gene lost 8 bases, with 11 bases spanning the gap. The CDR3 length is 13 residues. The germline CDR1 and CDR2 sequences are SGHVS and FNYEAQ. The DNA of the CDR3 is TGTGCCAGCAGCTCCTCCTACAAGGAAAAACTGTTTTTT. It is translated as CASSSSYKEKLFF.

This chain connects TRBV15 to TRBJ2-5; D ambiguous. The CDR3 sequence is 16 residues long. CDR1 and CDR2 from the germline V gene are LNHNV and YYDKDF (reference sequence). Trimming removed 0 bases at V and 5 bases at J, with 16 bases between. The CDR3 DNA reads TGTGCCACCAGCAGAGAATTAAATCCAACGGGTGAGACCCAGTACTTC. It translates to CATSRELNPTGETQYF. The full variable domain, in which reference TRBV15 and TRBJ2-5 provide the parts outside the CDR3, is DAMVIQNPRYQVTQFGKPVTLSCSQTLNHNVMYWYQQKSSQAPKLLFHYYDKDFNNEADTPDNFQSRRPNTSFCFLDIRSPGLGDTAMYLCATSRELNPTGETQYFGPGTRLLVL.